Each of the 2 T cell receptor beta chains below was sequenced from the same sample in a study of T cell responses to AZD1222 COVID-19 vaccine. The repertoire was sequenced with immunoSEQ multiplex PCR; TCRdb's copy has only in-frame clones and lacks some. The sample includes about 120,000 clones, 70% to 90% seen only once; the top ten take more than 3%. The specimen comprised peripheral blood, sampled on day 0 of AZD1222 vaccination. The receptors stem from an adult in good health.

V and J are TRBV7-8 and TRBJ2-1; 8 positions agree with TRBD2. J gave up 8 bases and V 0 bases, and 6 bases lay outside the gene matches. The CDR3 totals 15 residues. Looked up from germline, CDR1 is SGHVS and CDR2 is FQNEAQ. The CDR3 loop reads CASSLAASGRDEQFF. CDR3 DNA: TGTGCCAGCAGCTTAGCGGCTAGCGGGCGCGATGAGCAGTTCTTC.

V usage is TRBV19 and J usage is TRBJ1-1; tentatively, D is TRBD1 (6 bases). From germline, CDR1 is LNHDA and CDR2 SQIVND (reference sequence). The CDR3 has 16 residues. Trimming pared 4 bases from V and 0 bases from J, leaving 15 bases between. CDR3 amino acids: CASSKVRGVLNTEAFF. DNA for the CDR3: TGTGCCAGTAGTAAGGTCAGGGGTGTGTTGAACACTGAAGCTTTCTTT.